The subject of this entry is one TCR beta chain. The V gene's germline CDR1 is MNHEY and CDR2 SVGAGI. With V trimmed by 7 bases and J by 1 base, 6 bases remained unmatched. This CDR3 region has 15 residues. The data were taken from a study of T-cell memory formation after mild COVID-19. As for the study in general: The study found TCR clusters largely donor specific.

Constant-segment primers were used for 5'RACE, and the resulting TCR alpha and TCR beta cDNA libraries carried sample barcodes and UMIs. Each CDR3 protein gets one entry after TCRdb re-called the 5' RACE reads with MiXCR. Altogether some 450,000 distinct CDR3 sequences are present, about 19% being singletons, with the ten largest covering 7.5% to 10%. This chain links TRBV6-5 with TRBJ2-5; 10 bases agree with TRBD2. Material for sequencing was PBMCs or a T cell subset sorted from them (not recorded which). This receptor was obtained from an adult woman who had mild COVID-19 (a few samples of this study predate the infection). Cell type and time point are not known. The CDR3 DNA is TGTGCCAGCAAAACCGGGACTAGCGCCCAAGAGACCCAGTACTTC. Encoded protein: CASKTGTSAQETQYF.